Shown below are 32 T cell receptor beta chains from a single sample sequenced in a study of T-cell memory formation after mild COVID-19. TCRdb recomputed calls from the 5' RACE reads with MiXCR, one row per CDR3 protein. The table records fewer than 150,000 distinct CDR3 sequences, about a fifth of them present only once. The specimen was PBMCs or a T cell subset sorted from them (not recorded which). Source of these receptors: a man aged 18 to 30 who had mild COVID-19 (a few samples of this study predate the infection). Cell type and time point are not known.

The chain carries TRBV4-2 and TRBJ1-1; D unclear. Deletions cut 0 bases from V and 6 bases from J, with 14 bases between. The CDR3 spans 15 residues. The germline gives CDR1 LGHNA, CDR2 YNFKEQ. The CDR3 DNA reads as TGTGCCAGCAGCCAAGATAGGCAGCCGGCCCCTGAAGCTTTCTTT. Translation gives CASSQDRQPAPEAFF.

The chain combines TRBV6-5 with TRBJ2-2, with unresolved D. The germline V gene has CDR1 MNHEY and CDR2 SVGAGI. Between the trimmed V and J ends, which lost 2 bases and 6 bases, there was a span of 1 base. This CDR3 spans 11 amino acids. The CDR3 DNA sequence: TGTGCCAGCAGTTACGCCGGGGAGCTGTTTTTT. This codes for CASSYAGELFF.

The rearrangement joins TRBV7-9 to TRBJ1-5, with 7 bases that match TRBD1. Germline V gene data show CDR1 as SEHNR and CDR2 as FQNEAQ (reference sequence). This CDR3 has 15 residues. V shed 3 bases and J 4 bases; nucleotides not matched to a gene: 6. The CDR3: CASSLEGQPNQPQHF. The DNA of the CDR3 is TGTGCCAGCAGCTTGGAGGGACAGCCAAATCAGCCCCAGCATTTT.

V is TRBV4-1 and J is TRBJ1-2; D gene ambiguous. CDR1 and CDR2 (germline): MGHRA, YSYEKL. The V end lost 8 bases, the J end lost 7 bases, and 17 bases lay between the germline ends. This CDR3 region has 13 residues. The CDR3, as DNA: TGCGCCAGCTCCCTTACTGGTAGACCTGGCTACACCTTC. Residues: CASSLTGRPGYTF.

This clonotype was seen many times. The genes are TRBV19 and TRBJ2-7, with D tentatively TRBD2 (5 bases). The CDR3 is made up of 15 amino acids. Germline loops: CDR1 LNHDA, CDR2 SQIVND (reference sequence). V lost 5 bases and J 2 bases, leaving 16 bases between the germline ends. CDR3 sequence reads: CASSASTGETYEQYF. The CDR3 nucleotides read TGTGCCAGTAGTGCCAGTACCGGGGAAACCTACGAGCAGTACTTC.

This clonotype turned up a few times. This sequence joins TRBV9 and TRBJ2-7; D is uncertain. Deletions cut 0 bases from V and 1 base from J, with 8 bases between. Germline-derived CDR1 and CDR2 are SGDLS and YYNGEE. The CDR3 is 14 amino acids. Here the CDR3 reads CASSVAAVSYEQYF. CDR3 DNA: TGTGCCAGCAGCGTAGCAGCCGTTTCCTACGAGCAGTACTTC.

V is TRBV4-1 and J is TRBJ2-2, with a possible D match to TRBD2 (6 bases). This CDR3 is built from 14 residues. In germline, CDR1 is MGHRA, CDR2 YSYEKL. V was shortened by 1 base and J by 6 bases, with 9 bases between the two germline ends. The CDR3 bases are TGCGCCAGCAGCCAAGCAGGGACTCCCGGGGAGCTGTTTTTT. As protein: CASSQAGTPGELFF.

The J gene is TRBJ1-2, the V gene TRBV6-5, with a possible D match to TRBD1 (5 bases). The CDR3 is 12 amino acids. Deletions cut 2 bases from V and 11 bases from J, with 12 bases between. Germline CDR1 MNHEY, CDR2 SVGAGI. The CDR3 here is CASSYGDGSYTF. The CDR3 DNA follows: TGTGCCAGCAGTTACGGGGACGGTTCTTACACCTTC.

This clonotype was recorded a few times. V gene TRBV7-6 combines with J gene TRBJ1-1; D call uncertain. Germline V gives CDR1 SGHVS, CDR2 FNYEAQ. The CDR3 sequence is 12 residues long. Trimming stripped 4 bases from V and 4 bases from J, with 7 bases between. This CDR3 reads CASSSFGTEAFF. CDR3 in DNA: TGTGCCAGCAGCTCCTTCGGCACTGAAGCTTTCTTT.

The chain joins TRBV5-1 to TRBJ2-7; 11 positions match TRBD2. Germline V gene sequence: CDR1 SGHRS, CDR2 YFSETQ. The CDR3 is 15 amino acids. The V segment lost 0 bases and the J segment 6 bases; nucleotides outside the gene matches: 5. CDR3 coding DNA: TGCGCCAGCAGCTTGGATTCTAGCGGGGGGATCGAGCAGTACGTC. This codes for CASSLDSSGGIEQYV.

This clonotype was observed many times. The chain couples TRBV5-1 to TRBJ2-7; D is possibly TRBD1 or TRBD2 (6 bases each). V was shortened by 5 bases and J by 4 bases, with 16 bases between the two germline ends. CDR1 and CDR2 (germline): SGHRS, YFSETQ. The CDR3 has 14 amino acids. CDR3 residues: CASRMVPGAYEQYF. The CDR3 DNA is TGCGCCAGCAGAATGGTCCCGGGGGCTTACGAGCAGTACTTC.

The chain links TRBV4-3 to TRBJ2-7; 10 bases agree with TRBD1. Per germline, CDR1 LGHNA and CDR2 YSLEER. This CDR3 is 16 amino acids long. The J segment lost 3 bases and the V segment lost 0 bases, leaving 5 bases of the junction unmatched. CDR3 protein: CASSQDQGQGNYEQYF. The CDR3 DNA reads TGCGCCAGCAGCCAAGATCAGGGACAGGGGAACTACGAGCAGTACTTC.

The V gene is TRBV30, the J gene TRBJ1-1; no firm D call. V gave up 0 bases and J gave up 5 bases, with 7 bases separating them. CDR1 and CDR2 from the germline V gene are GTSNPN and SVGIG (reference sequence). This CDR3 spans 12 amino acids. The CDR3 sequence: CAWSVLGTEAFF. As DNA, the CDR3 is TGTGCCTGGAGTGTATTGGGGACTGAAGCTTTCTTT.

This clonotype was picked up many times. The chain uses TRBV18 and TRBJ2-3; 9 bases fit TRBD2. The CDR3 consists of 19 residues. With 2 bases clipped from V and 1 base from J, the junction kept 13 bases outside the gene matches. The germline gives CDR1 KGHSH, CDR2 LQKENI. The CDR3 DNA sequence: TGTGCCAGCTCACCAGTCACGAGCGGGGGGTACTCTGGCACAGATACGCAGTATTTT. Its translation: CASSPVTSGGYSGTDTQYF.

The gene calls are TRBV7-6 and TRBJ1-1, with unresolved D. The CDR3 length is 13 residues. With 5 bases removed from V and 1 base from J, the gap between germline ends came to 8 bases. Germline V gene sequence: CDR1 SGHVS, CDR2 FNYEAQ. The CDR3 region is CASSVDGNTEAFF. The CDR3 DNA sequence: TGTGCCAGCAGCGTCGACGGGAACACTGAAGCTTTCTTT.

This clonotype was counted only a few times. The chain has TRBV29-1 and TRBJ1-2; 12 bases map to TRBD1. CDR3 length: 13 amino acids. Germline CDR1 SQVTM, CDR2 ANQGSEA. V gave up 7 bases and J gave up 4 bases; unmatched junction bases: 4. The CDR3 here is CSAGQGAVYGYTF. CDR3 nucleotides: TGCAGCGCGGGACAGGGGGCGGTCTATGGCTACACCTTC.

This clonotype occurred a few times. The chain combines TRBV4-2 with TRBJ2-7, with a weak D call TRBD1 (5 bases). Per the germline V gene, CDR1 is LGHNA and CDR2 is YNFKEQ. The CDR3 is 14 residues long. V was trimmed by 3 bases and J by 4 bases, leaving 13 bases between them. CDR3 DNA sequence: TGTGCCAGCAGCCAGGATGGGGCAGGGTACGAGCAGTACTTC. Protein sequence: CASSQDGAGYEQYF.

The chain has TRBV30 and TRBJ2-2; D unresolved. CDR1 and CDR2 from the germline V gene are GTSNPN and SVGIG (reference sequence). V lost 0 bases and J 6 bases, leaving 5 bases between the germline ends. The CDR3 has 12 residues. The CDR3 DNA follows: TGTGCCTGGAGTGTGGGTTCCGGGGAGCTGTTTTTT. This translates into CAWSVGSGELFF.

V usage is TRBV6-4 and J usage is TRBJ2-1, with TRBD2 identical over 9 bases. The germline V gene encodes CDR1 MRHNA and CDR2 SNTAGT. V lost 4 bases to trimming and J lost 3 bases; unmatched junction nucleotides: 4. CDR3 length: 15 residues. The CDR3 sequence: CASSVAGASYNEQFF. CDR3 coding DNA: TGTGCCAGCAGTGTAGCGGGGGCGAGCTACAATGAGCAGTTCTTC.

The chain links TRBV9 to TRBJ1-1; perhaps TRBD1 as D (5 bases). V was shortened by 3 bases and J by 3 bases, with 15 bases between the two germline ends. CDR3 length: 15 amino acids. The germline CDR1 and CDR2 sequences are SGDLS and YYNGEE. The CDR3 reads CASSGDLLVDTEAFF. For the CDR3, the DNA is TGTGCCAGCAGCGGGGACCTCCTGGTGGACACTGAAGCTTTCTTT.

The V gene is TRBV4-2, the J gene TRBJ1-1; 7 bases match TRBD1. The CDR3 spans 14 residues. Unmatched junction bases numbered 5, after V lost 2 bases and J lost 5 bases. Germline V gene data show CDR1 as LGHNA and CDR2 as YNFKEQ. The CDR3 DNA is TGTGCCAGCAGCCAACCCGACAGGGCGACTGAAGCTTTCTTT. This codes for CASSQPDRATEAFF.

This clonotype was seen a few times. The rearrangement joins TRBV25-1 to TRBJ1-1, with 8 bases fitting TRBD1. Germline CDR1 reads MGHDK; CDR2 reads SYGVNS. Trimming cost V 3 bases and J 1 base; bases outside gene matches: 4. The CDR3 sequence is 15 residues long. CDR3: CASSDLDRGNTEAFF. CDR3 nucleotide sequence: TGTGCCAGCAGTGACCTCGACAGGGGGAACACTGAAGCTTTCTTT.

V usage is TRBV5-1 and J usage is TRBJ2-7; 12 positions match TRBD1. This CDR3 region has 14 residues. After removal of 4 bases from V and 7 bases from J, the junction contained 6 bases not matched to a gene. CDR1 is SGHRS and CDR2 is YFSETQ in the germline V gene. CDR3 nucleotide sequence: TGCGCCAGCAGCACGGGACAGGGGGCGAGGGAGCAGTACTTC. Residues: CASSTGQGAREQYF.

The V and J genes are TRBV28 and TRBJ2-5; D could derive from TRBD1 or TRBD2 (5 bases each). The CDR3 consists of 14 residues. CDR1 is MDHEN and CDR2 is SYDVKM in the germline V gene. V was shortened by 1 base and J by 6 bases, with 12 bases between the two germline ends. The CDR3 is CASSLLGTGQTQYF. CDR3 DNA sequence: TGTGCCAGCAGTTTATTGGGGACGGGACAGACCCAGTACTTC. Together with reference TRBV28 and TRBJ2-5, the CDR3 gives the full variable domain: DVKVTQSSRYLVKRTGEKVFLECVQDMDHENMFWYRQDPGLGLRLIYFSYDVKMKEKGDIPEGYSVSREKKERFSLILESASTNQTSMYLCASSLLGTGQTQYFGPGTRLLVL.

The chain uses TRBV5-1 and TRBJ2-3; a possible D gene is TRBD2 (6 bases). CDR3 length: 16 residues. Trimming left V 5 bases short and J 0 bases short, with 16 bases between. Germline V CDR1 and CDR2: SGHRS, YFSETQ. The CDR3 nucleotides are TGCGCCAGCAGGAGTCGGGGGTACACTAGCACAGATACGCAGTATTTT. Its protein product is CASRSRGYTSTDTQYF.

This sequence joins TRBV2 and TRBJ2-2; D is possibly TRBD1 or TRBD2 (6 bases each). CDR1 SNHLY and CDR2 FYNNEI come from the germline V gene. This CDR3 region has 15 residues. Trimming took 8 bases from V and 4 from J, leaving 17 bases between them. CDR3 bases: TGTGCCAGCCTGTGGGGGGCCTCGAGCACCGGGGAGCTGTTTTTT. Protein sequence: CASLWGASSTGELFF.

This clonotype was recorded many times. The rearrangement joins TRBV7-9 to TRBJ2-3; D remains ambiguous. Per germline, CDR1 SEHNR and CDR2 FQNEAQ (reference sequence). CDR3 length: 17 amino acids. V lost 5 bases, J lost 2 bases, and 20 bases lay in between. DNA for the CDR3: TGTGCCAGCAGCCGATCGACACCACCCACTATCACAGATACGCAGTATTTT. Translating gives CASSRSTPPTITDTQYF.

This clonotype was seen at least ten times. The V and J genes are TRBV6-2 or TRBV6-3 and TRBJ2-2; 7 bases align to TRBD2. The CDR3 has 15 residues. Germline assignment: CDR1 MNHEY and CDR2 SVGEGT. V trimming: 5 bases; J trimming: 3 bases; junction bases outside the gene matches: 6. CDR3 DNA sequence: TGTGCCAGCAGTCCTGGGACTACCGACACCGGGGAGCTGTTTTTT. It is translated as CASSPGTTDTGELFF.

This clonotype was seen a few times. V and J are TRBV7-2 and TRBJ2-2; 7 bases line up with TRBD1. CDR1 is SGHTA and CDR2 is FQGNSA in the germline V gene. This CDR3 region has 14 residues. J lost 7 bases, V lost 5 bases, and 7 bases had no gene match. The DNA of the CDR3 is TGTGCCAGCAGCAGAGACAGGGCTATCGGGGAGCTGTTTTTT. As protein: CASSRDRAIGELFF. Variable domain in full (rest from reference TRBV7-2 and TRBJ2-2): GAGVSQSPSNKVTEKGKDVELRCDPISGHTALYWYRQSLGQGLEFLIYFQGNSAPDKSGLPSDRFSAERTGGSVSTLTIQRTQQEDSAVYLCASSRDRAIGELFFGEGSRLTVL.

This clonotype was seen a few times. This chain links TRBV6-5 with TRBJ1-1, with TRBD1 as a possible D gene (6 bases). Between the trimmed V and J ends, which lost 7 bases and 0 bases, there was a span of 9 bases. The germline CDR1 and CDR2 sequences are MNHEY and SVGAGI. The CDR3 is 13 residues long. The CDR3 DNA is TGTGCCAGCAATAGGGGGTTGAACACTGAAGCTTTCTTT. This translates into CASNRGLNTEAFF.

This clonotype was counted only a few times. The chain carries TRBV12-3 or TRBV12-4 and TRBJ2-3; TRBD2 matches 7 bases. V trimming: 10 bases; J trimming: 3 bases; junction bases outside the gene matches: 10. CDR3 length equals 14 residues. The CDR3 loop is CATVNGGNTDTQYF. The CDR3 nucleotides are TGTGCCACCGTAAACGGGGGGAATACAGATACGCAGTATTTT.

This chain links TRBV6-2 or TRBV6-3 with TRBJ1-6; D uncertain. The CDR3 consists of 12 residues. The V end was cut by 7 bases, the J end by 5 bases, with 6 bases between. Per the germline V gene, CDR1 is MNHEY and CDR2 is SVGEGT. The CDR3 DNA follows: TGTGCCAGCATCGGGCATAATTCACCCCTCCACTTT. It yields the protein CASIGHNSPLHF.